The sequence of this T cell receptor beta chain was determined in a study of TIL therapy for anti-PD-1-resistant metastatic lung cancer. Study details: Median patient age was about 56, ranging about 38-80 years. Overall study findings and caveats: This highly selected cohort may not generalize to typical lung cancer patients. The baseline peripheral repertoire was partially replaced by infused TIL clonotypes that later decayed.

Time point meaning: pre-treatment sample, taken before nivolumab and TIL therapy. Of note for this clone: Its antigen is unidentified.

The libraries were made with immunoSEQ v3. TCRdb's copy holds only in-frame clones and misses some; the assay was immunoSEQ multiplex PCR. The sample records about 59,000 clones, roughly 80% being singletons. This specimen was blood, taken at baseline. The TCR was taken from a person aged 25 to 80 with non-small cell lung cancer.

This CDR3 reads CASSLAGLAGARSEQFF. As DNA, the CDR3 is TGTGCCAGCAGCTTGGCGGGACTAGCGGGGGCCCGTAGTGAGCAGTTCTTC. The V call is TRBV5-6, the J call TRBJ2-1, with 14 bases lining up with TRBD2. There are 17 residues in the CDR3. V lost 0 bases to trimming and J lost 9 bases; unmatched junction nucleotides: 8. CDR1 and CDR2 from the germline V gene are SGHDT and YYEEEE.